The clone carrying this TCR beta chain was found many times. Its target is not known. This sample was taken from a study of early T cells in non-severe SARS-CoV-2 infection. As for the study in general: Sequencing input comprised bulk RNA from unsorted whole blood; chain pairing was not available.

V lost 0 bases and J lost 2, with 15 bases in between. The CDR3 is 17 amino acids. Germline loops: CDR1 SGDLS, CDR2 YYNGEE. Study-wide results and caveats: VDJdb-based matching was biased toward anti-spike CD8 responses and missed private and CD4 specificities.

cDNA molecules, individually, were tagged with unique molecular identifiers. TCRdb fed the 5' RACE reads into MiXCR, producing one record per CDR3 protein. Seen here are 65,000 to 80,000 distinct CDR3 sequences, roughly an eighth observed once, and the top ten hold about 6.1%. Sequencing was performed on whole blood. V usage is TRBV9 and J usage is TRBJ2-4; a possible D gene is TRBD2 (8 bases). The receptor was derived from an adult who was a healthcare worker with PCR-confirmed SARS-CoV-2 infection or an uninfected control (not recorded which). CDR3 in DNA: TGTGCCAGCAGCGTAGCGGGAGGGGGCGCTTCCAAAAACATTCAGTACTTC. As protein: CASSVAGGGASKNIQYF.